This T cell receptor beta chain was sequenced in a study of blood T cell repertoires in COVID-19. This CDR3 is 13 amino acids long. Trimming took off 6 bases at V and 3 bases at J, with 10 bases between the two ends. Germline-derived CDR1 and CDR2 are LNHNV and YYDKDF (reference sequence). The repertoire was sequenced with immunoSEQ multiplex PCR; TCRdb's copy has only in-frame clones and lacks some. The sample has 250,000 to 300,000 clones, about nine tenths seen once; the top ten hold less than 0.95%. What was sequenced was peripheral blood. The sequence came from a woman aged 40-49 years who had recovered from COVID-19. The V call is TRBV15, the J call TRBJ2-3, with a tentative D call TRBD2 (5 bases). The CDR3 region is CATREDFTDTQYF. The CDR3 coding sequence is TGTGCCACCAGGGAGGACTTTACAGATACGCAGTATTTT. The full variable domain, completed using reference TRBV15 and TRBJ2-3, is DAMVIQNPRYQVTQFGKPVTLSCSQTLNHNVMYWYQQKSSQAPKLLFHYYDKDFNNEADTPDNFQSRRPNTSFCFLDIRSPGLGDTAMYLCATREDFTDTQYFGPGTRLTVL.